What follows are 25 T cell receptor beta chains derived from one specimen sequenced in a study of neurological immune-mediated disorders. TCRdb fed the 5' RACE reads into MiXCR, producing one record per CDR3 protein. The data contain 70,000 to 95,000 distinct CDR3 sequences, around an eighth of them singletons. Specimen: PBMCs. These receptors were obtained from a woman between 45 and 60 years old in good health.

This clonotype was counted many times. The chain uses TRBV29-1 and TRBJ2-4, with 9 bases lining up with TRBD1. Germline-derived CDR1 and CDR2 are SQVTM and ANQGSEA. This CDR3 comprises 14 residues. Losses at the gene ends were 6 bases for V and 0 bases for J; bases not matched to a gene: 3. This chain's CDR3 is CSVWTGVAKNIQYF. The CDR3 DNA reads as TGCAGCGTCTGGACAGGGGTAGCCAAAAACATTCAGTACTTC.

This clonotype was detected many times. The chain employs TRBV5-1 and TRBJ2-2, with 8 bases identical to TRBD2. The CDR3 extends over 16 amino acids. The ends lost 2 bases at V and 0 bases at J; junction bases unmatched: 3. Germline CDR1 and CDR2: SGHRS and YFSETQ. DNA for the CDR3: TGCGCCAGCAGCTTCCTAGCGGGCGCGAACACCGGGGAGCTGTTTTTT. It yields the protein CASSFLAGANTGELFF.

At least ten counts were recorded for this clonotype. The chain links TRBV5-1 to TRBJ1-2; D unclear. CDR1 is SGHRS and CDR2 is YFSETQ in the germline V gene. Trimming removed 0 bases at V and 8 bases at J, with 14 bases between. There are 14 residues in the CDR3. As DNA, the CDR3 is TGCGCCAGCAGCTTGGACCGGTCGTTCCAAGGCTACACCTTC. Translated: CASSLDRSFQGYTF.

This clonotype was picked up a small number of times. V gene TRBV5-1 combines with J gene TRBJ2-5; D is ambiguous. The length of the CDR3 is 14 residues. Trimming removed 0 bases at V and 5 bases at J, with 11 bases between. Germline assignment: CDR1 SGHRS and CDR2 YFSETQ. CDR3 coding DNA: TGCGCCAGCAGCTTGGAAGCGATGGGGGAGACCCAGTACTTC. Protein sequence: CASSLEAMGETQYF. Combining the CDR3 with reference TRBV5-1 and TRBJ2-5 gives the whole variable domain KAGVTQTPRYLIKTRGQQVTLSCSPISGHRSVSWYQQTPGQGLQFLFEYFSETQRNKGNFPGRFSGRQFSNSRSEMNVSTLELGDSALYLCASSLEAMGETQYFGPGTRLLVL.

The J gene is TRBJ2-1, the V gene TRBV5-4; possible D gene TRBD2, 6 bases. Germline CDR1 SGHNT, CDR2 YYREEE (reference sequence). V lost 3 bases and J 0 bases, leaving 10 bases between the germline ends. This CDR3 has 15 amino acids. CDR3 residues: CASSSAGSSYNEQFF. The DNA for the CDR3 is TGTGCCAGCAGCTCCGCCGGGAGCTCCTACAATGAGCAGTTCTTC.

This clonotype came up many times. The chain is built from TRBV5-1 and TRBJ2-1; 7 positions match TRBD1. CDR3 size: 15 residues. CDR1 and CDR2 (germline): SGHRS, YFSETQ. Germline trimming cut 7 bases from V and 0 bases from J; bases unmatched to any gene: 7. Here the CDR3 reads CASETGSRSYNEQFF. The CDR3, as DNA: TGCGCCAGCGAGACAGGGTCACGCTCCTACAATGAGCAGTTCTTC. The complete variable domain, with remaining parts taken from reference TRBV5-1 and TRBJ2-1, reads KAGVTQTPRYLIKTRGQQVTLSCSPISGHRSVSWYQQTPGQGLQFLFEYFSETQRNKGNFPGRFSGRQFSNSRSEMNVSTLELGDSALYLCASETGSRSYNEQFFGPGTRLTVL.

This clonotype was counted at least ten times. The CDR3 DNA reads TGTGCCAGCAGTTTATCATATCAGCCCCAGCATTTT. Translated, it gives CASSLSYQPQHF. The chain couples TRBV28 to TRBJ1-5; D gene uncertain. This CDR3 has 12 amino acids. The germline V gene has CDR1 MDHEN and CDR2 SYDVKM. Trimming left V 1 base short and J 5 bases short, with 3 bases between.

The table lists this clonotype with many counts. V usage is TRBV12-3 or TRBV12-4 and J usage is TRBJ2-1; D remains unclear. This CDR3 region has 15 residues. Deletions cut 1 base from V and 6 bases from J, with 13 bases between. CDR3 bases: TGTGCCAGCAGTTTAGTTCAACGGTCCGGCAATGAGCAGTTCTTC. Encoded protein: CASSLVQRSGNEQFF.

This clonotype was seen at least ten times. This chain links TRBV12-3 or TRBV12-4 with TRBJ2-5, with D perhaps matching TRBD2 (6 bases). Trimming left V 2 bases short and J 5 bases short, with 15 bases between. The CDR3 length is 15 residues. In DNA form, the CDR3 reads TGTGCCAGCAGTTTACTCGGGGGTTCGGGGGAGACCCAGTACTTC. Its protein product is CASSLLGGSGETQYF.

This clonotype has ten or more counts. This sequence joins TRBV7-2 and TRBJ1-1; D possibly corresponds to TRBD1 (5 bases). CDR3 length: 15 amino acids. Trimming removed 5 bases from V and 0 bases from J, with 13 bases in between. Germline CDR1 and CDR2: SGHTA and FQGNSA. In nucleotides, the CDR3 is TGTGCCAGCAGCCCCCGGGGACCCATGAACACTGAAGCTTTCTTT. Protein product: CASSPRGPMNTEAFF.

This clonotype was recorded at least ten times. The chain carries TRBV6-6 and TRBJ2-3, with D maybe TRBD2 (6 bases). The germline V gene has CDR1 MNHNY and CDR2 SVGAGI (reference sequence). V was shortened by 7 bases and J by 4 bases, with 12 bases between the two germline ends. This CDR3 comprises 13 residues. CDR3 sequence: CASNPGLSDTQYF. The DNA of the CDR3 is TGTGCCAGCAACCCGGGACTCTCAGATACGCAGTATTTT.

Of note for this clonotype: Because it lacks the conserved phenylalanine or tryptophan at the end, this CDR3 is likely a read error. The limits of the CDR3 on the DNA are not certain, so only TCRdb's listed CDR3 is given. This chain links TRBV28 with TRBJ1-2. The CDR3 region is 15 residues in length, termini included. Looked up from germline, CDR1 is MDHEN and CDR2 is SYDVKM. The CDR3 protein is CASSLGKQLNYGYSL.

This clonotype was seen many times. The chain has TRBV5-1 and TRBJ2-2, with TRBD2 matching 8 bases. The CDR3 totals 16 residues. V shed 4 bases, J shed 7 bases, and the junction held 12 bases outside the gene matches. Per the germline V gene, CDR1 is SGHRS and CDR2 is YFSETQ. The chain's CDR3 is CASSPESGRLGGELFF. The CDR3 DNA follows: TGCGCCAGCAGCCCTGAAAGCGGGAGACTGGGCGGGGAGCTGTTTTTT. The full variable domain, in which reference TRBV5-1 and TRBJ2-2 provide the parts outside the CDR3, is KAGVTQTPRYLIKTRGQQVTLSCSPISGHRSVSWYQQTPGQGLQFLFEYFSETQRNKGNFPGRFSGRQFSNSRSEMNVSTLELGDSALYLCASSPESGRLGGELFFGEGSRLTVL.

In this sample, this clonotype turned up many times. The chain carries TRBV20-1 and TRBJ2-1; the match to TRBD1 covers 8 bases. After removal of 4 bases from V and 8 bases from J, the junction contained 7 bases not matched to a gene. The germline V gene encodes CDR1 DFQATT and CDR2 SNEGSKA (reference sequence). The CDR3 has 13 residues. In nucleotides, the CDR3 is TGCAGTGCTACCCAGGGGGCGAGGGATGAGCAGTTCTTC. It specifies CSATQGARDEQFF.

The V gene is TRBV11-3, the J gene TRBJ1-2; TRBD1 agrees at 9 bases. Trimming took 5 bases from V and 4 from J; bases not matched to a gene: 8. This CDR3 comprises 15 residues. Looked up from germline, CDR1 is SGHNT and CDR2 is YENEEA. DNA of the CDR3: TGTGCCAGCAGCCCAACCCCACAGGGGGCCTATGGCTACACCTTC. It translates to CASSPTPQGAYGYTF.

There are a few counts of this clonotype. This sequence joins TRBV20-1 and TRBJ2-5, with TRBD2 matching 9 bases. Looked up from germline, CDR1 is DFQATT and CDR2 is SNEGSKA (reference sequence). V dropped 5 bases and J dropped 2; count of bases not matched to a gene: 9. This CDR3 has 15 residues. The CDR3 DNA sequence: TGCAGTGCTCCAACAGAGACTAGCGGTCAAGAGACCCAGTACTTC. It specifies CSAPTETSGQETQYF.

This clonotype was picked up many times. The CDR3, as DNA: TGTGCCAGCAAGACAGGGGATTCCTACGAGCAGTACTTC. It codes for CASKTGDSYEQYF. V and J are TRBV5-6 and TRBJ2-7; TRBD1 matches at 8 bases. The CDR3 has 13 residues. The V gene end was trimmed by 6 bases and the J gene end by 1 base; junction bases not matched to a gene: 3. Germline CDR1 is SGHDT and CDR2 is YYEEEE.

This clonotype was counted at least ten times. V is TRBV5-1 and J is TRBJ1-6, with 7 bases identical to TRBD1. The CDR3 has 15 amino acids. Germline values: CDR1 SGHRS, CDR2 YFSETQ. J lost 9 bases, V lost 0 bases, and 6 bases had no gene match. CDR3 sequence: CASSLASRGSSPLHF. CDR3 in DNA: TGCGCCAGCAGCTTGGCCTCCAGGGGGAGTTCACCCCTCCACTTT.

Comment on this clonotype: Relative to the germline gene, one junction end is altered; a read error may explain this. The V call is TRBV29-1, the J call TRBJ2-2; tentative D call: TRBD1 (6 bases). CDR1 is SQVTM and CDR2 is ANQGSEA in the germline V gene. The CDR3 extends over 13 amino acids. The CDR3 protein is CSVAPRDTRELYF. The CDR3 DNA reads TGCAGCGTTGCTCCTAGGGACACCAGGGAGCTGTATTTT.

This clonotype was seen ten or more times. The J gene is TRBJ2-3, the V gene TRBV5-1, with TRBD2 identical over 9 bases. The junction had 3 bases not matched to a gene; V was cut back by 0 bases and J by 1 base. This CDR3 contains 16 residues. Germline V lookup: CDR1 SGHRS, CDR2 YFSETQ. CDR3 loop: CASSLGASGGTDTQYF. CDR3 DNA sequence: TGCGCCAGCAGCTTGGGGGCTAGCGGGGGCACAGATACGCAGTATTTT.

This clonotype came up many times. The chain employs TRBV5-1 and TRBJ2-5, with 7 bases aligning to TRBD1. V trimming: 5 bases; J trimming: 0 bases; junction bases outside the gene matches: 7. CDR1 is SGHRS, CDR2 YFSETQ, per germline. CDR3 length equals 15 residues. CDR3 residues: CASREVQGNQETQYF. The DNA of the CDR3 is TGCGCCAGCAGAGAGGTACAGGGGAACCAAGAGACCCAGTACTTC.

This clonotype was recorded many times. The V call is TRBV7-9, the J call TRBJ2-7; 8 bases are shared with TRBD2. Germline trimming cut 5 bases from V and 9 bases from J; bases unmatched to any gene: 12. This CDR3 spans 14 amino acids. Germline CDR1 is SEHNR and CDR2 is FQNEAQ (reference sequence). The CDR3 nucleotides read TGTGCCAGCAGCCTATCCGGGACTAGAGGTGTGCAGTACTTC. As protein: CASSLSGTRGVQYF.

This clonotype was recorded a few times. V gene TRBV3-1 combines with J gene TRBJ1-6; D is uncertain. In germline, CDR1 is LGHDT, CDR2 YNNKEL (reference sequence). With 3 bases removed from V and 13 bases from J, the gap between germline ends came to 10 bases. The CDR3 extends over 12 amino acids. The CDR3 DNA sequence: TGTGCCAGCAGCCAGTTAAGGCCTCCCCTCCACTTT. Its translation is CASSQLRPPLHF.

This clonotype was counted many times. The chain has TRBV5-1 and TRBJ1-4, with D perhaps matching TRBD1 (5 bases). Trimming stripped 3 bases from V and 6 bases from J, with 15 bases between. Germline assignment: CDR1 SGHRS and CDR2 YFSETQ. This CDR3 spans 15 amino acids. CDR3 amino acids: CASSSSGARDEKLFF. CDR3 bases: TGCGCCAGCAGCTCCTCCGGGGCTAGGGATGAAAAACTGTTTTTT.

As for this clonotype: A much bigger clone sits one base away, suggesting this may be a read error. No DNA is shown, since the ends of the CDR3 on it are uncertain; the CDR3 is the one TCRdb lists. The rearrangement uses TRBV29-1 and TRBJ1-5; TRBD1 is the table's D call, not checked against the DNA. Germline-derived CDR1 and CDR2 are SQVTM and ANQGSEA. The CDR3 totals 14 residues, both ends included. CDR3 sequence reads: CSVVGTGANQPKHF.